The rows below give T cell receptor beta chains drawn from one sample of a study of cytomegalovirus exposure and HLA in healthy donors. The repertoire was sequenced with immunoSEQ multiplex PCR; TCRdb's copy has only in-frame clones and lacks some. The data hold around 130,000 clones, with over 85% observed a single time. Sequencing input: PBMCs. The receptors stem from a man aged 30 to 39 in good health and CMV-seronegative. CDR3s include the opening cysteine and the closing phenylalanine or tryptophan. Fields, in order: clone size, J gene, D gene, V gene, CDR3 protein, CDR3 DNA. The D gene is left open where the match is weak. Clone size is shown for a subset of rows, as once, few, many or a class of expanded clone.

abundance: .
j_gene: TRBJ1-2
d_gene: .
v_gene: TRBV6-1
CDR3aa: CASSELGDYGYTF
CDR3nt: TGTGCCAGCAGTGAACTGGGCGACTATGGCTACACCTTC

abundance: .
j_gene: TRBJ2-7
d_gene: TRBD2
v_gene: TRBV10-3
CDR3aa: CAISEPGLADKSYEQYF
CDR3nt: TGTGCCATCAGTGAGCCGGGACTAGCTGATAAGTCCTACGAGCAGTACTTC

abundance: once
j_gene: TRBJ1-4
d_gene: .
v_gene: TRBV20-1
CDR3aa: CSASPGGKLFF
CDR3nt: TGCAGTGCTAGCCCAGGAGGGAAACTGTTTTTT

abundance: .
j_gene: TRBJ2-1
d_gene: .
v_gene: TRBV6-5
CDR3aa: CASSYRSGRYNEQFF
CDR3nt: TGTGCCAGCAGTTATAGGTCGGGGAGATACAATGAGCAGTTCTTC

abundance: .
j_gene: TRBJ1-2
d_gene: .
v_gene: TRBV27
CDR3aa: CASTPQGVGLYGYTF
CDR3nt: TGTGCCAGCACGCCCCAAGGGGTTGGGCTTTATGGCTACACCTTC

abundance: .
j_gene: TRBJ2-7
d_gene: TRBD1
v_gene: TRBV18
CDR3aa: CASSPLRGQVDEQYF
CDR3nt: TGTGCCAGCTCACCACTACGTGGACAGGTTGACGAGCAGTACTTC

abundance: .
j_gene: TRBJ2-7
d_gene: .
v_gene: TRBV28
CDR3aa: CASSSGHSYEQYF
CDR3nt: TGTGCCAGCAGTTCCGGACATTCCTACGAGCAGTACTTC

abundance: .
j_gene: TRBJ1-2
d_gene: .
v_gene: TRBV2
CDR3aa: CASSLSLNYGYTF
CDR3nt: TGTGCCAGCAGTCTATCGCTTAACTATGGCTACACCTTC

abundance: .
j_gene: TRBJ1-1
d_gene: .
v_gene: TRBV9
CDR3aa: CASSLYHQGRVRAFF
CDR3nt: TGTGCCAGCAGCCTATACCACCAGGGAAGGGTTCGAGCTTTCTTT

abundance: .
j_gene: TRBJ2-5
d_gene: TRBD2
v_gene: TRBV7-2
CDR3aa: CASSSPAGGLPWETQYF
CDR3nt: TGTGCCAGCAGCTCCCCGGCGGGGGGGCTACCATGGGAGACCCAGTACTTC

abundance: .
j_gene: TRBJ1-1
d_gene: .
v_gene: TRBV6-5
CDR3aa: CASSTSTGFPEAFF
CDR3nt: TGTGCCAGCAGCACCTCTACAGGGTTCCCTGAAGCTTTCTTT

abundance: medium-sized
j_gene: TRBJ2-1
d_gene: TRBD1
v_gene: TRBV10-2
CDR3aa: CASSEWDRLYNEQFF
CDR3nt: TGCGCCAGCAGTGAGTGGGACAGGCTCTACAATGAGCAGTTCTTC

abundance: .
j_gene: TRBJ2-2
d_gene: TRBD1
v_gene: TRBV27
CDR3aa: CASSPRQGAVFTGELFF
CDR3nt: TGTGCCAGCAGTCCTCGACAGGGGGCGGTATTCACCGGGGAGCTGTTTTTT

abundance: .
j_gene: TRBJ2-7
d_gene: .
v_gene: TRBV9
CDR3aa: CASSAVLASEQYF
CDR3nt: TGTGCCAGCAGCGCCGTACTAGCTTCCGAGCAGTACTTC

abundance: .
j_gene: TRBJ2-7
d_gene: TRBD2
v_gene: TRBV11-2
CDR3aa: CASSLDSGGGYSYEQYF
CDR3nt: TGTGCCAGCAGCTTAGATTCGGGAGGGGGATATTCCTACGAGCAGTACTTC

abundance: once
j_gene: TRBJ2-5
d_gene: .
v_gene: TRBV28
CDR3aa: CASSPPGFEETQYF
CDR3nt: TGTGCCAGCAGTCCCCCAGGGTTCGAAGAGACCCAGTACTTC

abundance: few
j_gene: TRBJ2-7
d_gene: TRBD2
v_gene: TRBV4-1
CDR3aa: CASSQERLAWEQYF
CDR3nt: TGCGCCAGCAGCCAAGAAAGACTAGCATGGGAGCAGTACTTC

abundance: .
j_gene: TRBJ1-1
d_gene: .
v_gene: TRBV18
CDR3aa: CASSPTGSHTEAFF
CDR3nt: TGTGCCAGCTCACCAACGGGGTCGCACACTGAAGCTTTCTTT

abundance: .
j_gene: TRBJ1-6
d_gene: .
v_gene: TRBV6-6
CDR3aa: CASRRDNSPLHF
CDR3nt: TGTGCCAGCCGCCGGGATAATTCACCCCTCCACTTT

abundance: .
j_gene: TRBJ1-1
d_gene: TRBD1
v_gene: TRBV6-1
CDR3aa: CASRLPRTGSTEAFF
CDR3nt: TGTGCCAGCAGGCTACCCCGGACAGGGAGCACTGAAGCTTTCTTT

abundance: .
j_gene: TRBJ2-7
d_gene: .
v_gene: TRBV27
CDR3aa: CASSLSRGTYEQYF
CDR3nt: TGTGCCAGCAGTTTATCTAGGGGAACCTACGAGCAGTACTTC

abundance: .
j_gene: TRBJ2-2
d_gene: TRBD1
v_gene: TRBV6-6
CDR3aa: CATRTGVYTGELFF
CDR3nt: TGTGCCACCCGGACAGGGGTTTACACCGGGGAGCTGTTTTTT